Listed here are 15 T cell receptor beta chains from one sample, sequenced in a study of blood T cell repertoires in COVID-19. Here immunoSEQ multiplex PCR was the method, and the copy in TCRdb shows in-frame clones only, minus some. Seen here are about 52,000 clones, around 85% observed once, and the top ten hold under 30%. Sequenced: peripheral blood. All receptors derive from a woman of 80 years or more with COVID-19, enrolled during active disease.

In DNA form, the CDR3 reads TGTGCCAGCAGCGCCGGGACAGGGAACACTGAAGCTTTCTTT. Amino acids: CASSAGTGNTEAFF. The chain couples TRBV5-5 to TRBJ1-1, with 8 bases identical to TRBD1. This CDR3 region has 14 residues. The J segment lost 1 base and the V segment lost 4 bases, leaving 3 bases of the junction unmatched. Germline V gene sequence: CDR1 SGHKS, CDR2 YYEKEE (reference sequence).

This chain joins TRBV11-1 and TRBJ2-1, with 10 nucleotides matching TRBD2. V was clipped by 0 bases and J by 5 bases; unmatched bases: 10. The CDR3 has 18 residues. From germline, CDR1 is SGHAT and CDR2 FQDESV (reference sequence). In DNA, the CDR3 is TGTGCCAGCAGCTTAGCGCTCCCAGGGACTAGCGCCCACAATGAGCAGTTCTTC. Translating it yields CASSLALPGTSAHNEQFF.

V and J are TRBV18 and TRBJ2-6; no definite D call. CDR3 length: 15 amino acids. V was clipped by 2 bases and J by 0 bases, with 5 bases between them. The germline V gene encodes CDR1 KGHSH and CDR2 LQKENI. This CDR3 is CASSPGVSGANVLTF. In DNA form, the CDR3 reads TGTGCCAGCTCACCAGGAGTCTCTGGGGCCAACGTCCTGACTTTC.

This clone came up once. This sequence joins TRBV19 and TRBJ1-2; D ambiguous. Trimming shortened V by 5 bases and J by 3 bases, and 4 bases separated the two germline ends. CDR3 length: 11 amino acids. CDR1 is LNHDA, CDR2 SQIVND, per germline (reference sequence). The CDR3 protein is CASSSYYGYTF. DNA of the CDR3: TGTGCCAGTAGTTCTTACTATGGCTACACCTTC. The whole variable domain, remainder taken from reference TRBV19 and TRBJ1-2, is DGGITQSPKYLFRKEGQNVTLSCEQNLNHDAMYWYRQDPGQGLRLIYYSQIVNDFQKGDIAEGYSVSREKKESFPLTVTSAQKNPTAFYLCASSSYYGYTFGSGTRLTVV.

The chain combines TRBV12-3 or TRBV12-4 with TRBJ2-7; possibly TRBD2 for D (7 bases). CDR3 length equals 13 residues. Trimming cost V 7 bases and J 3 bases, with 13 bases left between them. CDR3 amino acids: CASTPRGRYEQYF. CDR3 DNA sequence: TGTGCCAGCACCCCGCGGGGGCGCTACGAGCAGTACTTC.

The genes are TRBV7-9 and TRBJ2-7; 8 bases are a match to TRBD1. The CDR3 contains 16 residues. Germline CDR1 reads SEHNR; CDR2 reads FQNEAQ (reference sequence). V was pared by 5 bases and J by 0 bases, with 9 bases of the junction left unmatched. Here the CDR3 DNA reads TGTGCCAGCAGCATTATAAGGACAGGGAGCTCCTACGAGCAGTACTTC. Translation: CASSIIRTGSSYEQYF.

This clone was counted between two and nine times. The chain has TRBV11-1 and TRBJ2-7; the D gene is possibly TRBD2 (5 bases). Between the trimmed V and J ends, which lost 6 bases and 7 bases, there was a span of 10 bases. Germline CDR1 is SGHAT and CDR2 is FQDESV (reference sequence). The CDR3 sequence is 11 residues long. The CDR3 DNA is TGTGCCAGCAGTCGAAGCGGAGAGCAGTACTTC. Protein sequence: CASSRSGEQYF.

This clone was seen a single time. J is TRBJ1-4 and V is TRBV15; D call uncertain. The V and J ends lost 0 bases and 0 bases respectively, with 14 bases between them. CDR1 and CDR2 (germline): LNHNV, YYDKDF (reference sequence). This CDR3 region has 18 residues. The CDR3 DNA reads TGTGCCACCAGCAGAGATAGGAGGAAGTTCGCAACTAATGAAAAACTGTTTTTT. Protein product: CATSRDRRKFATNEKLFF.

CDR3 protein: CATSRQGHIEQFF. The DNA of the CDR3 is TGTGCCACCAGCCGGCAGGGCCACATTGAGCAGTTCTTC. This chain links TRBV15 with TRBJ2-1; maybe TRBD1 (5 bases). The V and J ends lost 5 bases and 9 bases respectively, with 14 bases between them. Germline lookup yields CDR1 LNHNV and CDR2 YYDKDF (reference sequence). This CDR3 is 13 amino acids long. The variable domain in full, completed from reference TRBV15 and TRBJ2-1, reads DAMVIQNPRYQVTQFGKPVTLSCSQTLNHNVMYWYQQKSSQAPKLLFHYYDKDFNNEADTPDNFQSRRPNTSFCFLDIRSPGLGDTAMYLCATSRQGHIEQFFGPGTRLTVL.

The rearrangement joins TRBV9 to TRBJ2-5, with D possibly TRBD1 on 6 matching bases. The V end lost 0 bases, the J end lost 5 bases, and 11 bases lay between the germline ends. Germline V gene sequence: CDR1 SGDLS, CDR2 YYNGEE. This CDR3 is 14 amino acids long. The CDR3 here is CASSVVGGRETQYF. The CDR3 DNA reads TGTGCCAGCAGCGTAGTTGGGGGCCGGGAGACCCAGTACTTC. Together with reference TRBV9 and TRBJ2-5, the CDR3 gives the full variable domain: DSGVTQTPKHLITATGQRVTLRCSPRSGDLSVYWYQQSLDQGLQFLIQYYNGEERAKGNILERFSAQQFPDLHSELNLSSLELGDSALYFCASSVVGGRETQYFGPGTRLLVL.

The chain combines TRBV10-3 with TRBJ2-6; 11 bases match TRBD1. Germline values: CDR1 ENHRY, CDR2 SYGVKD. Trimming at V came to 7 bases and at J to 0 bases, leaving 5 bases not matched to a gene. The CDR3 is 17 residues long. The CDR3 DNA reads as TGTGCCATCATGACCGGGACAGGGGGCTCTGGGGCCAACGTCCTGACTTTC. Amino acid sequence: CAIMTGTGGSGANVLTF.

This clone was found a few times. CDR3 in amino acids: CSVQGQANEQFF. CDR3 DNA: TGCAGCGTTCAGGGACAGGCTAATGAGCAGTTCTTC. The rearrangement uses TRBV29-1 and TRBJ2-1; 8 positions agree with TRBD1. Germline CDR1 is SQVTM and CDR2 is ANQGSEA. V lost 5 bases and J lost 7; bases outside the gene matches: 4. The CDR3 loop spans 12 amino acids.

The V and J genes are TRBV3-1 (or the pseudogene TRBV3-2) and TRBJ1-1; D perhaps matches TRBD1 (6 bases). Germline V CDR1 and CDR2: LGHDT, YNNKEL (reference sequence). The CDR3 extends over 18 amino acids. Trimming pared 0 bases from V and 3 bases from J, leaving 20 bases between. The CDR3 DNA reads TGTGCCAGCAGCCAAGATCCCAGGGGCGAGGTAGCCCACACTGAAGCTTTCTTT. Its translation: CASSQDPRGEVAHTEAFF.

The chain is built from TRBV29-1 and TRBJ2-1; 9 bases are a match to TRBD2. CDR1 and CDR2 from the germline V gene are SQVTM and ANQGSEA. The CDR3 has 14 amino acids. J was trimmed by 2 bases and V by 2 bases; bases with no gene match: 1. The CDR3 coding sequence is TGCAGCGTTGAACTAGCGGGAACCTACAATGAGCAGTTCTTC. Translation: CSVELAGTYNEQFF.

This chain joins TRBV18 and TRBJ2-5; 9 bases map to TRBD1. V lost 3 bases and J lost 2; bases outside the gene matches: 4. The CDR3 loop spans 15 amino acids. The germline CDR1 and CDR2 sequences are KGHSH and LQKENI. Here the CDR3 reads CASSPGDRAQETQYF. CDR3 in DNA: TGTGCCAGCTCACCTGGGGACAGGGCACAAGAGACCCAGTACTTC.